Detailed here is one T cell receptor beta chain. As yet, its antigen is unknown. This record comes from a study of OX40 agonist ivuxolimab in advanced cancers. Study observations and caveats: Part of the nonresponder group also had normalized T-cell clonal expansion that was low.

Using immunoSEQ multiplex PCR, the repertoire was profiled, and TCRdb retains in-frame clones only, with some absent. Of about 80,000 clones in the sample, around 90% were seen once. The CDR3 has 15 residues. Trimming at V came to 7 bases and at J to 3 bases, leaving 5 bases not matched to a gene. From germline, CDR1 is SGHAT and CDR2 FQNNGV. The source material was CD4+ or CD8+ T cells sorted from blood, sampled in a trial of the OX40 agonist ivuxolimab. V gene TRBV11-2 combines with J gene TRBJ2-1, with 11 bases that match TRBD2. The sequence came from an adult with an advanced solid tumor such as melanoma, head and neck, liver or kidney cancer. The CDR3 reads CASKILAGDYNEQFF. The CDR3 nucleotides are TGTGCCAGCAAGATACTAGCGGGAGACTACAATGAGCAGTTCTTC. Supplemented by reference TRBV11-2 and TRBJ2-1, the full variable domain reads EAGVAQSPRYKIIEKRQSVAFWCNPISGHATLYWYQQILGQGPKLLIQFQNNGVVDDSQLPKDRFSAERLKGVDSTLKIQPAKLEDSAVYLCASKILAGDYNEQFFGPGTRLTVL.